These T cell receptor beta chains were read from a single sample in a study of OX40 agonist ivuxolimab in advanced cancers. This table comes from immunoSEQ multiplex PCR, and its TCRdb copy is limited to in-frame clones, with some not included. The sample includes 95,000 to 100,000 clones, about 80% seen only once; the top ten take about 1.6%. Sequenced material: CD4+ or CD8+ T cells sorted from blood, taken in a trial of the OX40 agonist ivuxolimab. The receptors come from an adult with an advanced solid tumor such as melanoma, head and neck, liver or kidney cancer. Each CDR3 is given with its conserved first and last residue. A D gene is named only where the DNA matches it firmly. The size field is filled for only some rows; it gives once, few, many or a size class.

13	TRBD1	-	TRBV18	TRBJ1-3	CASGQGSGNTIYF	TGTGCCAGCGGACAGGGCAGTGGAAACACCATATATTTT
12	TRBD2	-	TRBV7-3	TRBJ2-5	CASSPGGGAQYF	TGTGCCAGCAGCCCCGGGGGAGGGGCTCAGTACTTC
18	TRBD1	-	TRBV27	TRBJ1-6	CASRKGGTGGRIYSPLHF	TGTGCCAGCAGAAAGGGCGGGACAGGGGGCCGAATTTATTCACCCCTCCACTTT
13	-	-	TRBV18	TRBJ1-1	CASSPQVNTEAFF	TGTGCCAGCTCACCACAGGTGAACACTGAAGCTTTCTTT
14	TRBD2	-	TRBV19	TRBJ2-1	CASSTGLAYNEQFF	TGTGCCAGTAGTACGGGACTAGCCTACAATGAGCAGTTCTTC
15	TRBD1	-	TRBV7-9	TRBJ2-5	CASSKGTGVQETQYF	TGTGCCAGCAGCAAAGGGACAGGGGTGCAAGAGACCCAGTACTTC
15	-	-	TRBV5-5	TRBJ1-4	CASSLDRATNEKLFF	TGTGCCAGCAGCTTGGACCGAGCAACTAATGAAAAACTGTTTTTT
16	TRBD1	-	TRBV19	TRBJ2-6	CASSSYRGSGANVLTF	TGTGCCAGTAGTAGCTACAGGGGTTCTGGGGCCAACGTCCTGACTTTC
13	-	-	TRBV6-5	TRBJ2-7	CASRTPGINEQYF	TGTGCCAGCAGGACCCCGGGAATAAACGAGCAGTACTTC
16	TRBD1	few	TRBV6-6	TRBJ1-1	CASSYGLDRVNTEAFF	TGTGCCAGCAGTTACGGGCTGGACAGGGTGAACACTGAAGCTTTCTTT
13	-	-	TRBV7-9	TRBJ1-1	CASLVIQNTEAFF	TGTGCCAGCCTCGTTATTCAGAACACTGAAGCTTTCTTT
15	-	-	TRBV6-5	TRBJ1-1	CASSSIQAPNTEAFF	TGTGCCAGCAGTTCCATACAGGCGCCGAACACTGAAGCTTTCTTT
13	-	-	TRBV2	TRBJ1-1	CASSADSNTEAFF	TGTGCCAGCAGTGCAGACTCGAACACTGAAGCTTTCTTT
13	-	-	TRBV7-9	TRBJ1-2	CASSLAFESGYTF	TGTGCCAGCAGCTTAGCATTCGAGTCGGGCTACACCTTC
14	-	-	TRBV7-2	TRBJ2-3	CASSASVSTDTQYF	TGTGCCAGCAGCGCTAGCGTCAGCACAGATACGCAGTATTTT
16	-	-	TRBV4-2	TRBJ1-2	CASSQDGVGGNYGYTF	TGTGCCAGCAGCCAAGATGGGGTTGGAGGTAACTATGGCTACACCTTC
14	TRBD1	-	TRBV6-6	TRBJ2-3	CASTGQGRTDTQYF	TGTGCCAGTACCGGACAGGGAAGGACAGATACGCAGTATTTT
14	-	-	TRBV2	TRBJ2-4	CASSIGLAKNIQYF	TGTGCCAGCAGCATCGGGCTAGCCAAAAACATTCAGTACTTC
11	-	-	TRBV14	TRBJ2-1	CASSQGGLQFF	TGTGCCAGCAGCCAAGGGGGCTTACAGTTCTTC
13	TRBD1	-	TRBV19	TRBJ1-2	CASRARDSYGYTF	TGTGCCAGTAGAGCCCGGGACAGCTATGGCTACACCTTC
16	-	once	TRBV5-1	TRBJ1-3	CASSLGGRSSGNTIYF	TGCGCCAGCAGCTTGGGCGGCAGGAGCTCTGGAAACACCATATATTTT
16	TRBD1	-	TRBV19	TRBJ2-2	CASNRGQGANTGELFF	TGTGCCAGTAACAGAGGACAGGGGGCGAACACCGGGGAGCTGTTTTTT
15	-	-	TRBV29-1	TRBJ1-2	CSVEGTPGRVYGYTF	TGCAGCGTTGAAGGGACGCCCGGCAGGGTCTATGGCTACACCTTC
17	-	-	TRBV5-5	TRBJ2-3	CASSLVLQGGTQDTQYF	TGTGCCAGCAGCTTGGTATTACAGGGGGGGACTCAAGATACGCAGTATTTT